The clone carrying this TCR beta chain showed up many times. The target antigen is unknown. As an off-target read in a library built for alpha chains, this beta chain has a frequency of little significance. V lost 8 bases and J 1 base, leaving 9 bases between the germline ends. The CDR3 is 14 amino acids. Germline V CDR1 and CDR2: LNHDA, SQIVND (reference sequence). This entry is derived from a study of spatial heterogeneity in lung cancer. For the study at large: The study observed each unique TCR and UMI combination more than ten times on average in raw reads. General observations from the study: Blood carried ubiquitous expanded tumor TCRs more at resection than follow-up.

A unique molecular identifier was carried by every single TCR cDNA molecule. TCRdb passed the 5' RACE reads through MiXCR, listing each CDR3 protein once. The table includes roughly 7,000 distinct CDR3 sequences, around 7% detected once. Regarding time point: sample taken at primary tumor resection. The study sequenced unsorted whole RNA from tumor, nontumor lung or frozen PBMC. Donation came from some 73 patients with untreated early-stage non-small cell lung cancer. Specimen: PBMCs, collected at surgery. This clonotype originated in a male donor with early-stage non-small cell lung cancer. This chain joins TRBV19 and TRBJ2-6; TRBD2 might be the D (6 bases). CDR3 region: CASSGVSGANVLTF. CDR3 coding DNA: TGTGCCAGTTCGGGGGTTTCTGGGGCCAACGTCCTGACTTTC.